This entry is about one T cell receptor (beta chain). TCRdb reanalysed the 5' RACE reads using MiXCR and keeps one entry per CDR3 protein. The data hold fewer than 350,000 distinct CDR3 sequences, with more than 15% observed a single time. This sample is part of a study of T-cell memory formation after mild COVID-19. Per germline, CDR1 SGHRS and CDR2 YFSETQ. The V gene lost 1 base and the J gene lost 6 bases, with 12 bases spanning the gap. The CDR3 has 14 residues. The chain uses TRBV5-1 and TRBJ2-3; D gene unclear. This receptor was taken from a man between 18 and 35 years old who had mild COVID-19 (a few samples of this study predate the infection). Cell type and time point are not known. Material: PBMCs or a T cell subset sorted from them (not recorded which). The CDR3 region is CASSLLSVRDTQYF. DNA of the CDR3: TGCGCCAGCAGCTTGTTAAGCGTCCGGGATACGCAGTATTTT.